A selection of T cell receptor beta chains follows, all from one sample in a study of cytomegalovirus exposure and HLA in healthy donors. The data were produced by immunoSEQ multiplex PCR, yet TCRdb's version contains in-frame clones alone and is incomplete. The profile covers about 130,000 clones, with about four fifths appearing a single time and more than 4.5% taken by the ten largest. The specimen sequenced was PBMCs. Receptors originate from a young man in good health. CDR3s include the opening cysteine and the closing phenylalanine or tryptophan. D genes are given only for firm matches. The size of a clone is reported for some rows only, either as once, few or many, or as a class for expanded clones.

V gene	D gene	clone size	J gene	CDR3 DNA	CDR3 protein
TRBV30	-	-	TRBJ1-5	TGTGCCTGGAGTGTATCAGGGTGGGGAAGGCCCCAGCATTTT	CAWSVSGWGRPQHF
TRBV27	TRBD1	-	TRBJ2-7	TGTGCCAGCAGTATTACAGGGGGCTACGAGCAGTACTTC	CASSITGGYEQYF
TRBV9	-	few	TRBJ1-1	TGTGCCAGCAGCCCCCGCACAGGGTATATGAACACTGAAGCTTTCTTT	CASSPRTGYMNTEAFF
TRBV7-9	TRBD2	-	TRBJ2-7	TGTGCCAGCAGCTCGACCGGGACTAGCGTTTGGAGGGCCTCCTACGAGCAGTACTTC	CASSSTGTSVWRASYEQYF
TRBV7-8	TRBD2	-	TRBJ2-3	TGTGCCAGCAGCCCGTGGACTAGCTCCTGGGATACGCAGTATTTT	CASSPWTSSWDTQYF
TRBV2	TRBD1	-	TRBJ2-7	TGTGCCAGCAGGGACAGGGTTTTGTACGAGCAGTACTTC	CASRDRVLYEQYF
TRBV27	-	-	TRBJ1-3	TGTGCCAGCAGTTATAACGCCGGGGCTGGAAACACCATATATTTT	CASSYNAGAGNTIYF
TRBV7-8	-	-	TRBJ1-1	TGTGCCAGCAGCTTAGTATTAGGTCGGGTGGCTGAAGCTTTCTTT	CASSLVLGRVAEAFF
TRBV6-5	-	-	TRBJ2-7	TGTGCCAGCAGTTACTCGGCTAGCGCCGGCTACGAGCAGTACTTC	CASSYSASAGYEQYF
TRBV4-2	-	-	TRBJ2-7	TGTGCCAGCAGCCAAGCAGGTACCGGAGGGGGCGCCTACGAGCAGTACTTC	CASSQAGTGGGAYEQYF
TRBV7-9	-	-	TRBJ1-4	TGTGCCAGCAGCCGATGGCCTAATGAAAAACTGTTTTTT	CASSRWPNEKLFF
TRBV28	-	-	TRBJ2-5	TGTGCCAGCAGTTTTGGCAGGGAGGCGACCCAGTACTTC	CASSFGREATQYF
TRBV7-9	TRBD2	-	TRBJ2-3	TGTGCCAGCAGCTTACGGGAGGTGGCAGATACGCAGTATTTT	CASSLREVADTQYF
TRBV27	TRBD1	-	TRBJ2-5	TGTGCCAGCAGTGGACAGGGTGCGGAGACCCAGTACTTC	CASSGQGAETQYF
TRBV5-1	TRBD2	-	TRBJ2-6	TGCGCCAGCAGCTGGGGCGGGGGGACCTCTGGGGCCAACGTCCTGACTTTC	CASSWGGGTSGANVLTF
TRBV7-2	TRBD2	-	TRBJ2-5	TGTGCCAGCAGCCCGGGACTAGCGGAAGAGACCCAGTACTTC	CASSPGLAEETQYF
TRBV5-5	-	medium-sized	TRBJ1-4	TGTGCCAGCAGCTTAGGGGGGGGCGTCGGTGAAAAACTGTTTTTT	CASSLGGGVGEKLFF
TRBV27	-	-	TRBJ2-7	TGTGCCAGCAGTTTTAGCCGCCTAGTAAGTGAGCAGTACTTC	CASSFSRLVSEQYF
TRBV7-4	-	-	TRBJ1-5	TGTGCCAGCAGCTTAGTGGACAGTAGGTACCAGCCCCAGCATTTT	CASSLVDSRYQPQHF
TRBV5-1	-	once	TRBJ1-1	TGCGCCAGCAGCTTGGCGGGGATTGAAGCTTTCTTT	CASSLAGIEAFF
TRBV27	-	-	TRBJ2-3	TGTGCCAGCAGTCGAATACTCGAACTAAGCACAGATACGCAGTATTTT	CASSRILELSTDTQYF
TRBV11-2	TRBD2	once	TRBJ2-1	TGTGCCAGCAGCTTTACGTGGGGACTAGCAGACTACAATGAGCAGTTCTTC	CASSFTWGLADYNEQFF
TRBV2	TRBD1	-	TRBJ2-1	TGTGCCAGCAGTCCGGGACAGAGCTCCTACAATGAGCAGTTCTTC	CASSPGQSSYNEQFF
TRBV19	-	-	TRBJ2-7	TGTGCCACCGGAGGCAGGGAGCAGTACTTC	CATGGREQYF
TRBV6-5	TRBD1	-	TRBJ2-3	TGTGCCAGCAGCTACTCAGGGGGTGGCACAGATACGCAGTATTTT	CASSYSGGGTDTQYF
TRBV19	-	few	TRBJ2-7	TGTGCCAGTAGTTCACCTGGGGGCCGAAACTACGAGCAGTACTTC	CASSSPGGRNYEQYF
TRBV5-1	-	-	TRBJ1-3	TGCGCCAGCAGCTTGGCTAGGTACCGAGACCGACTCTCTGGAAACACCATATATTTT	CASSLARYRDRLSGNTIYF
TRBV19	-	few	TRBJ2-1	TGTGCCAGTAGTGTAGGTACCTACAATGAGCAGTTCTTC	CASSVGTYNEQFF
TRBV29-1	-	-	TRBJ2-7	TGCAGCGTCGCAACAGACAGCTACGAGCAGTACTTC	CSVATDSYEQYF
TRBV25-1	-	-	TRBJ1-5	TGTGCCAGCCAAAGGAGGGGGGGCACCAATCAGCCCCAGCATTTT	CASQRRGGTNQPQHF
TRBV2	-	-	TRBJ1-2	TGTGCCAGCCAGGGGATGGGTAACTATGGCTACACCTTC	CASQGMGNYGYTF
TRBV30	TRBD2	-	TRBJ2-5	TGTGCCTGGAGGGGACTAGCGGAACCTTCCCAAGAGACCCAGTACTTC	CAWRGLAEPSQETQYF
TRBV6-5	TRBD2	-	TRBJ2-7	TGTGCCAGCAGTTACACCCCGGGACTAGTGAACGAGCAGTACTTC	CASSYTPGLVNEQYF
TRBV7-9	-	-	TRBJ2-3	TGTGCCAGCACCATGGGCATGCCCACAGATACGCAGTATTTT	CASTMGMPTDTQYF
TRBV15	-	-	TRBJ2-2	TGTGCCACCAGCAGAGAGCAACGGGAAGGGCTGTTTTTT	CATSREQREGLFF
TRBV18	-	-	TRBJ2-1	TGTGCCAGCTCACTGGGGGCGGGCAATGAGCAGTTCTTC	CASSLGAGNEQFF
TRBV6-1	-	-	TRBJ1-5	TGTGCCAGCAGTGATCCCACAGCGGGCAATCAGCCCCAGCATTTT	CASSDPTAGNQPQHF
TRBV7-2	TRBD1	once	TRBJ1-2	TGTGCCAGCAGCTTATATCCAGGGGGCAACTATGGCTACACCTTC	CASSLYPGGNYGYTF
TRBV5-1	-	-	TRBJ2-3	TGCGCCAGCAGCTTGGGGTACTCGGATACGCAGTATTTT	CASSLGYSDTQYF